These 5 T cell receptor beta chains came from one sample sequenced in a study of blood T cell repertoires in COVID-19. The repertoire was sequenced with immunoSEQ multiplex PCR; TCRdb's copy has only in-frame clones and lacks some. In the table there are about 210,000 clones, 82% of which are singletons. Sequencing was carried out using peripheral blood. These receptors came from a woman in her seventies with COVID-19, enrolled during active disease.

The genes are TRBV3-1 (or the pseudogene TRBV3-2) and TRBJ1-6; D is ambiguous. The ends were cut back, 4 bases at V and 5 bases at J, with 3 bases in the middle. The CDR3 runs 12 residues. Germline CDR1 and CDR2: LGHDT and YNNKEL (reference sequence). CDR3 region: CASSRDNSPLHF. The CDR3 region has the DNA TGTGCCAGCAGCCGAGATAATTCACCCCTCCACTTT.

The chain couples TRBV9 to TRBJ2-1, with 8 bases aligning to TRBD2. Unmatched junction bases numbered 9, after V lost 3 bases and J lost 7 bases. This CDR3 is built from 15 residues. CDR1 and CDR2 (germline): SGDLS, YYNGEE. CDR3 sequence: CASSGIAGKDNEQFF. Written as DNA, the CDR3 is TGTGCCAGCAGCGGCATAGCGGGAAAGGATAATGAGCAGTTCTTC. The full variable domain, its missing parts supplied by reference TRBV9 and TRBJ2-1, is DSGVTQTPKHLITATGQRVTLRCSPRSGDLSVYWYQQSLDQGLQFLIQYYNGEERAKGNILERFSAQQFPDLHSELNLSSLELGDSALYFCASSGIAGKDNEQFFGPGTRLTVL.

The rearrangement links TRBV18 to TRBJ1-5, with a possible D match to TRBD1 (5 bases). In germline, CDR1 is KGHSH, CDR2 LQKENI. This CDR3 is built from 15 residues. Trimming shortened V by 2 bases and J by 3 bases, and 11 bases separated the two germline ends. The CDR3 protein is CASSPGSTVNQPQHF. CDR3 coding DNA: TGTGCCAGCTCACCAGGCTCGACAGTCAATCAGCCCCAGCATTTT. The full variable domain, rest sourced from reference TRBV18 and TRBJ1-5, is NAGVMQNPRHLVRRRGQEARLRCSPMKGHSHVYWYRQLPEEGLKFMVYLQKENIIDESGMPKERFSAEFPKEGPSILRIQQVVRGDSAAYFCASSPGSTVNQPQHFGDGTRLSIL.

The chain carries TRBV28 and TRBJ2-7, with a possible D match to TRBD2 (6 bases). Trimming removed 2 bases at V and 3 bases at J, with 17 bases between. The CDR3 is 16 amino acids. Per germline, CDR1 MDHEN and CDR2 SYDVKM. Here the CDR3 DNA reads TGTGCCAGCAGTTTAACTAGCCTTTCGACTTACTACGAGCAGTACTTC. Translation: CASSLTSLSTYYEQYF. Filled out from reference TRBV28 and TRBJ2-7, the complete variable domain reads DVKVTQSSRYLVKRTGEKVFLECVQDMDHENMFWYRQDPGLGLRLIYFSYDVKMKEKGDIPEGYSVSREKKERFSLILESASTNQTSMYLCASSLTSLSTYYEQYFGPGTRLTVT.

In its sample, this clone was seen once. This chain joins TRBV5-8 and TRBJ2-1; the match to TRBD2 covers 9 bases. The CDR3 length is 15 residues. The V segment lost 4 bases and the J segment 10 bases; nucleotides outside the gene matches: 12. Germline V gene data show CDR1 as SGHTS and CDR2 as YDEGEE. The CDR3 reads CASSPPRAGGREQFF. In DNA, the CDR3 is TGTGCCAGCAGCCCACCGCGAGCGGGAGGCAGAGAGCAGTTCTTC.